This paragraph covers one T cell receptor (beta chain) sequence. This entry comes from a study of blood T cell repertoires in COVID-19. Study details: Nucleic acid was either cDNA or gDNA, and it came from T cells, B-cell-depleted T cells, or PBMCs.

The V end lost 2 bases, the J end lost 4 bases, and 15 bases lay between the germline ends. The germline V gene has CDR1 MDHEN and CDR2 SYDVKM. This CDR3 region has 16 residues. Source study methods: Amplifying reference gene primers gave estimates of nucleated cell counts. Only in-frame clones appear in the TCRdb table, and some are missing; sequencing was by immunoSEQ multiplex PCR. V and J calls and clone size are given by that table; D and trimming were obtained from the DNA. The sample yields around 280,000 clones, roughly 80% seen once. The sample taken for sequencing was peripheral blood. This TCR was sampled from a woman between 45 and 65 years old with active or convalescent COVID-19. The genes are TRBV28 and TRBJ1-3; D is possibly TRBD1 (5 bases). CDR3 region: CASSLRWQGGGNTIYF. CDR3 coding DNA: TGTGCCAGCAGTTTACGGTGGCAGGGAGGCGGAAACACCATATATTTT.